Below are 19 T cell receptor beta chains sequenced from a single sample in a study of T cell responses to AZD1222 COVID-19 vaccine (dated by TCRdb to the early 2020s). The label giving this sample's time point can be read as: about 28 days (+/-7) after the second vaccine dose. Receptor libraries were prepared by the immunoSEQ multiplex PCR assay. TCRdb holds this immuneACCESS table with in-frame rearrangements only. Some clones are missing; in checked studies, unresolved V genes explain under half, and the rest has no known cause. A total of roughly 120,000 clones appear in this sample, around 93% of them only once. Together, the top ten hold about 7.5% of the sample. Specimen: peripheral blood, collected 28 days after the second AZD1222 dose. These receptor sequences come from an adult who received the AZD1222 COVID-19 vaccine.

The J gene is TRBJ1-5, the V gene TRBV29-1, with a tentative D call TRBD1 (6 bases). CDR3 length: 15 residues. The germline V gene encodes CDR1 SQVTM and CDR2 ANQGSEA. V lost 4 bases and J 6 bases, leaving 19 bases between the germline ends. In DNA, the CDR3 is TGCAGCGTTGGGGGAAAGGGGGAGAAACGTCAGCCCCAGCATTTT. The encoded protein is CSVGGKGEKRQPQHF.

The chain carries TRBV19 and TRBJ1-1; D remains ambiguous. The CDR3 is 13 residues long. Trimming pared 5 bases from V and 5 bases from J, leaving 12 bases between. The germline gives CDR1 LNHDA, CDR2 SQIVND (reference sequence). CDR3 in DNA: TGTGCCAGTAGTTCAAGCAGAGGGACTGAAGCTTTCTTT. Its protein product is CASSSSRGTEAFF.

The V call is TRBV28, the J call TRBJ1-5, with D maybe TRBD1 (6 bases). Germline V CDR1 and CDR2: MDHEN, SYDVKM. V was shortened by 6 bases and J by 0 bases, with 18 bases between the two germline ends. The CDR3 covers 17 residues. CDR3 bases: TGTGCCAGCAGGTCACCCCAGGGGCCCTTTAGCAATCAGCCCCAGCATTTT. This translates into CASRSPQGPFSNQPQHF.

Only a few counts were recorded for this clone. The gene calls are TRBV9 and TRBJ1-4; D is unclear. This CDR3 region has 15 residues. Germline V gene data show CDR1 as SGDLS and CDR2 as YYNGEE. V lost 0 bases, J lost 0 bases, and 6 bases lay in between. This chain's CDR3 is CASSVGGSTNEKLFF. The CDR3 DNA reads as TGTGCCAGCAGCGTAGGAGGATCAACTAATGAAAAACTGTTTTTT.

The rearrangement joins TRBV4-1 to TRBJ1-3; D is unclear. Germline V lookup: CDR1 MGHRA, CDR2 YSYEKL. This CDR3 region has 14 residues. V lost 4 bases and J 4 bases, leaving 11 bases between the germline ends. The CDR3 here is CASSLDLKGNTIYF. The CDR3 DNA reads TGCGCCAGCAGCCTGGATCTAAAGGGAAACACCATATATTTT.

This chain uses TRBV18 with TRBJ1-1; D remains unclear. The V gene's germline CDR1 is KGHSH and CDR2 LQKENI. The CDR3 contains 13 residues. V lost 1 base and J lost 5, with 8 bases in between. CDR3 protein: CASSPRWGTEAFF. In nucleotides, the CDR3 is TGTGCCAGCTCACCACGTTGGGGAACTGAAGCTTTCTTT. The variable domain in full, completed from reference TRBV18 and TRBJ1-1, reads NAGVMQNPRHLVRRRGQEARLRCSPMKGHSHVYWYRQLPEEGLKFMVYLQKENIIDESGMPKERFSAEFPKEGPSILRIQQVVRGDSAAYFCASSPRWGTEAFFGQGTRLTVV.

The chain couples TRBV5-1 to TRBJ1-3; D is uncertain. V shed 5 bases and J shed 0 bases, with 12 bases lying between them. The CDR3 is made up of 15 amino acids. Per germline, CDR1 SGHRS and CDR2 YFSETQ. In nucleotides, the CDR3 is TGCGCCAGCAGTATGAACGGACTCTCTGGAAACACCATATATTTT. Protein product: CASSMNGLSGNTIYF.

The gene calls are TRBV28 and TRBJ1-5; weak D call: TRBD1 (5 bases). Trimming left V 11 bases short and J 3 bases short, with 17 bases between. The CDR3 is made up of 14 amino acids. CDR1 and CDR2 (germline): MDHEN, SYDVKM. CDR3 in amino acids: CALSSGGVNQPQHF. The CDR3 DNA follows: TGTGCCCTAAGTTCGGGGGGAGTCAATCAGCCCCAGCATTTT.

The CDR3 DNA is TGTGCCAGTCACATCGCCGGACAGCATAATTCACCCCTCCACTTT. Amino acid sequence: CASHIAGQHNSPLHF. The chain has TRBV28 and TRBJ1-6; maybe TRBD1 (6 bases). The CDR3 sequence is 15 residues long. Per the germline V gene, CDR1 is MDHEN and CDR2 is SYDVKM. The V gene lost 9 bases and the J gene lost 5 bases, with 17 bases spanning the gap.

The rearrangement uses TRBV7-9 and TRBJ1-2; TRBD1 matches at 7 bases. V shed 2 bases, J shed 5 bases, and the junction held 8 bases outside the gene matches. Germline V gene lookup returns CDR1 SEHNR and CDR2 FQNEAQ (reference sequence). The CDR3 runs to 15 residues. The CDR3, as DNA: TGTGCCAGCAGCTTACCCGGGACAGATTATTATGGCTACACCTTC. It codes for CASSLPGTDYYGYTF.

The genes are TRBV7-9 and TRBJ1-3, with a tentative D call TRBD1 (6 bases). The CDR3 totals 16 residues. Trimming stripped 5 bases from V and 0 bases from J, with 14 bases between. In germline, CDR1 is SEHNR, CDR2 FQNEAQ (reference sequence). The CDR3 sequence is CASSPDRRNSGNTIYF. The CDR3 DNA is TGTGCCAGCAGCCCAGACAGGCGCAACTCTGGAAACACCATATATTTT.

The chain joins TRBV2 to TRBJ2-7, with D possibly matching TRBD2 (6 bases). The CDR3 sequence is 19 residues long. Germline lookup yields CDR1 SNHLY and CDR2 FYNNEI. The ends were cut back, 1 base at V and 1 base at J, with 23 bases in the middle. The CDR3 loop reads CASSEVGGLAARSSYEQYF. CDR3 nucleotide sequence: TGTGCCAGCAGTGAAGTGGGTGGCTTAGCGGCGAGATCTTCCTACGAGCAGTACTTC.

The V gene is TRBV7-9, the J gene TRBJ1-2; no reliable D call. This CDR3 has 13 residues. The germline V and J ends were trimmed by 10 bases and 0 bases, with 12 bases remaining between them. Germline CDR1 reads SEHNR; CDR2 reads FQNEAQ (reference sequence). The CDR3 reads CAIRGGPNYGYTF. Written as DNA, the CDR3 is TGTGCCATCCGGGGAGGCCCTAACTATGGCTACACCTTC.

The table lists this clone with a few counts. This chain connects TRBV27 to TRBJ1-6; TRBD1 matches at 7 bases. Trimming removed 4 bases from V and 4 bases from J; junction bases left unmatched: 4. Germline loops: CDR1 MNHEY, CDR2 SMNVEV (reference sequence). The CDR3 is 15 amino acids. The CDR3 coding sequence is TGTGCCAGCAGTTGGGTACAGGGGTATAATTCACCCCTCCACTTT. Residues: CASSWVQGYNSPLHF.

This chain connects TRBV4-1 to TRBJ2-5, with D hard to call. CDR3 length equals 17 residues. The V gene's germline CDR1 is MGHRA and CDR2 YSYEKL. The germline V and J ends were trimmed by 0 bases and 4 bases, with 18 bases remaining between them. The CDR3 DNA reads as TGCGCCAGCAGCCAAGACTACCAAATGACACGGCCAGAGACCCAGTACTTC. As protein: CASSQDYQMTRPETQYF.

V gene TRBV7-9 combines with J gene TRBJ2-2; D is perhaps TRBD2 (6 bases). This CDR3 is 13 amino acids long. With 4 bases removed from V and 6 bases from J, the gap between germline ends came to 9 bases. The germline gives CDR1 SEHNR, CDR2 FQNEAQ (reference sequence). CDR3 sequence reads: CASSSGGPGELFF. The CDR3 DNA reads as TGTGCCAGCAGCTCCGGAGGGCCCGGGGAGCTGTTTTTT.

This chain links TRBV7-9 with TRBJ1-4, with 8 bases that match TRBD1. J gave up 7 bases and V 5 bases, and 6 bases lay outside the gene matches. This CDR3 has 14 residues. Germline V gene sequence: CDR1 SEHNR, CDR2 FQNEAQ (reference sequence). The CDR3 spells CASSTDRVLEKLFF. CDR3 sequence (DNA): TGTGCCAGCAGCACGGACAGGGTGCTTGAAAAACTGTTTTTT.

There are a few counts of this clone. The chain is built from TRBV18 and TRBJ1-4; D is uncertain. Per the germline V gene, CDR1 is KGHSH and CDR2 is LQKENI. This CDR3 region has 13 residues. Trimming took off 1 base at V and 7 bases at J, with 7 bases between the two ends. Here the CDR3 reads CASSPQAGEKLFF. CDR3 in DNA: TGTGCCAGCTCACCACAGGCGGGTGAAAAACTGTTTTTT. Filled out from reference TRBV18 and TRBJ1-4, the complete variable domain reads NAGVMQNPRHLVRRRGQEARLRCSPMKGHSHVYWYRQLPEEGLKFMVYLQKENIIDESGMPKERFSAEFPKEGPSILRIQQVVRGDSAAYFCASSPQAGEKLFFGSGTQLSVL.

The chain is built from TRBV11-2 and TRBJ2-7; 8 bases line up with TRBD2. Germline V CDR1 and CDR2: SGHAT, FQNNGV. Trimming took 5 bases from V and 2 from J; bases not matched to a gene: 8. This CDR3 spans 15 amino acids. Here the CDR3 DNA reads TGTGCCAGCAGCCACCCCCGGGGGGGGACCTACGAGCAGTACTTC. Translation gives CASSHPRGGTYEQYF.